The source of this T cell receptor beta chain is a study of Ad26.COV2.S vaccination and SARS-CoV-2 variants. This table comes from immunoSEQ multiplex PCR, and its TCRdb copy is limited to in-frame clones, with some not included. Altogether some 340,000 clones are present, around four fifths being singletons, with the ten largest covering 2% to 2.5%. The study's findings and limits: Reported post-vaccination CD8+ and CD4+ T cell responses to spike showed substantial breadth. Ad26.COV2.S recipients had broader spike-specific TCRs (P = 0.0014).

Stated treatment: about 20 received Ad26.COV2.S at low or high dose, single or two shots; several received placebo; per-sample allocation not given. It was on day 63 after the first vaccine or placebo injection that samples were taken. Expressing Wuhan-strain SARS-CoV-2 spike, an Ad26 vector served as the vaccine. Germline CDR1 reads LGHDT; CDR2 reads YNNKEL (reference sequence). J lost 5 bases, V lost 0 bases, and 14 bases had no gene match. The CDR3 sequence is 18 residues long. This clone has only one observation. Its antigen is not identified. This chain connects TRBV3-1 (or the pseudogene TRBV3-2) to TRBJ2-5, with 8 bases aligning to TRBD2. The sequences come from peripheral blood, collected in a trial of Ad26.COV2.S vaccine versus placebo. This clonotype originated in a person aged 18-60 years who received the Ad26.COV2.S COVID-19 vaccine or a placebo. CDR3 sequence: CASSQDRIAGGFGETQYF. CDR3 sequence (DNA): TGTGCCAGCAGCCAAGATAGGATTGCGGGGGGATTTGGTGAGACCCAGTACTTC.